The subject of this entry is one T cell receptor beta chain. Its matching antigen is unknown. CD25-based Treg depletion was applied to purified naive CD4+ T cells. Findings and caveats of the study: Greatest tumor Treg TCR overlap was with tumor naive CD4+ cells.

After constant-region reverse-primer amplification, full-length variable regions underwent semi-nested PCR with Nested Universal Primer A. TCRdb called the 5' RACE reads again in MiXCR, with one record for every CDR3 protein. Altogether about 5,700 distinct CDR3 sequences are present, roughly 34% being singletons, with the ten largest covering 5% to 6.5%. This sequence originates from a female donor with breast cancer. The sample was naive CD4+ T cells sorted from a lymph node. Subset given: naive CD4+ T cells, CD4+CD45RA+CD25-.

CDR3 sequence (DNA): TGTGCCAGCAGCTTTAGTACTTGGAATGAGCAGTTCTTC. Amino acid sequence: CASSFSTWNEQFF. The V and J genes are TRBV5-4 and TRBJ2-1; D not resolved. The CDR3 is 13 residues long. Germline V gene sequence: CDR1 SGHNT, CDR2 YYREEE (reference sequence). V lost 2 bases to trimming and J lost 7 bases, with 10 bases between them.